Detailed here is one T cell receptor beta chain. The record originates from a study of blood T cell repertoires in COVID-19. Study details: Samples of COVID-19 (acute and convalescent) were obtained from the United States, Italy and Spain. PBMCs, B-cell-depleted T cells, or T cells were the source of the cDNA or gDNA that made up the material.

In the original workflow: The authors estimated nucleated cell counts from reference gene primer amplification. Sequencing was performed with immunoSEQ multiplex PCR; in TCRdb, only in-frame clones are kept and a portion is missing. The DNA gave D and trimming, while V, J and clone size come from that table. The sample includes 70,000 or so clones, 65% to 90% of them seen just once. This CDR3 comprises 13 residues. Trimming cost V 5 bases and J 6 bases, with 14 bases left between them. The V gene's germline CDR1 is SGHNT and CDR2 YYREEE (reference sequence). Sequencing used peripheral blood. This sequence was found in a man aged 80 or over with acute or convalescent COVID-19. The rearrangement uses TRBV5-4 and TRBJ1-2; D might be TRBD1 (5 bases). The CDR3 here is CASRLQGGDGYTF. Written as DNA, the CDR3 is TGTGCCAGCAGACTGCAGGGAGGCGATGGCTACACCTTC.